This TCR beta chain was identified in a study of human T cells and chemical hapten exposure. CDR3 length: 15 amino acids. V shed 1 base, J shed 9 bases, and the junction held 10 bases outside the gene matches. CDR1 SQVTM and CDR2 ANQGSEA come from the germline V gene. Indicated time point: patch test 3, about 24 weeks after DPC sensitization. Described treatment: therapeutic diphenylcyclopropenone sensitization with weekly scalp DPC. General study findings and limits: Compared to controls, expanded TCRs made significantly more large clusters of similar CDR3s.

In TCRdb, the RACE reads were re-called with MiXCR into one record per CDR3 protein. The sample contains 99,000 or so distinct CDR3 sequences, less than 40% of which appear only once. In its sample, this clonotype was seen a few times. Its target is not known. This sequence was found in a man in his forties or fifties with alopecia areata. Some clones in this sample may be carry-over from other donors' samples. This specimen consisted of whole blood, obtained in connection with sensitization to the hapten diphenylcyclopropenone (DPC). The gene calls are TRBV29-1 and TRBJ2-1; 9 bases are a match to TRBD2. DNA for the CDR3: TGCAGCGTTGAAGCTTTAGCGGGAGATCATGGTGAGCAGTTCTTC. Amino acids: CSVEALAGDHGEQFF.